This record looks at one T cell receptor (beta chain) sequence and its context. Antigen: not known. This specimen belongs to a study of OX40 agonist ivuxolimab in advanced cancers. Broader study findings: The investigators did not determine what antigen specificity the expanded peripheral T cells had. More expanded clones were found, on average, in CD8+ than in CD4+ T cells. Among some nonresponders, normalized T-cell clonal expansion was also low.

The CDR3 covers 11 residues. V was cut by 6 bases and J by 3 bases, with 6 bases left in between. Germline CDR1 is MDHEN and CDR2 is SYDVKM. Method: immunoSEQ multiplex PCR; TCRdb's copy keeps in-frame clones and lacks some. In the table there are just over 90,000 clones, 94% of which are singletons. This receptor was identified in an adult with an advanced solid tumor such as melanoma, head and neck, liver or kidney cancer. This chain links TRBV28 with TRBJ2-7; no definite D call. This material consisted of CD4+ or CD8+ T cells sorted from blood, taken in a trial of the OX40 agonist ivuxolimab. CDR3 region: CASSYSYEQYF. For the CDR3, the DNA is TGTGCCAGCAGCTACAGCTACGAGCAGTACTTC.